This is a list of T cell receptor beta chains from one sample in a study of T cells after yellow fever vaccination. TCRdb reprocessed the 5' RACE reads with MiXCR, giving one entry per CDR3 protein. The table includes around 320,000 distinct CDR3 sequences, approximately 4% detected once. The starting material was PBMCs, obtained 15 days after the yellow fever booster vaccination. The origin of the receptors is a man aged 18 to 35 who received the YFV17D yellow fever vaccine. Both conserved end residues are part of each CDR3. Each record gives: J gene, D gene, V gene, clone size, CDR3 DNA, CDR3 protein. A D gene is named only where the DNA matches it firmly. Rows give clone size only sometimes, using once, few, many, or a class for an expanded clone.

j_call: TRBJ1-3; d_call: .; v_call: TRBV18; clone_size: few; cdr3_nt: TGTGCCAGCTCACCATCGTCGGGAATCGCTGGAAACACCATATATTTT; cdr3_aa: CASSPSSGIAGNTIYF
j_call: TRBJ1-5; d_call: .; v_call: TRBV12-3/TRBV12-4; clone_size: .; cdr3_nt: TGTGCCAGCAGTTTAGCCTCAGGTAAACAGCCCCAGCATTTT; cdr3_aa: CASSLASGKQPQHF
j_call: TRBJ1-5; d_call: .; v_call: TRBV21-1; clone_size: .; cdr3_nt: TGTGCCAGCAGCAAAAAGGGGGGGTCGGGGAACGATCAGCCCCAGCATTTT; cdr3_aa: CASSKKGGSGNDQPQHF
j_call: TRBJ2-3; d_call: .; v_call: TRBV7-2; clone_size: many; cdr3_nt: TGTGCCAGCAGCTTTTCCCGACCCGCCACAGATACGCAGTATTTT; cdr3_aa: CASSFSRPATDTQYF
j_call: TRBJ1-2; d_call: .; v_call: TRBV5-6; clone_size: many; cdr3_nt: TGTGCCAGCAGCTTGGCTCTAGGACGGACGAACTATGGCTACACCTTC; cdr3_aa: CASSLALGRTNYGYTF
j_call: TRBJ2-1; d_call: .; v_call: TRBV5-1; clone_size: .; cdr3_nt: TGCGCCAGCAGCTCAAGGACGGGGGAGTATGAGGGGCAGTTCTTC; cdr3_aa: CASSSRTGEYEGQFF
j_call: TRBJ2-7; d_call: TRBD1; v_call: TRBV5-1; clone_size: few; cdr3_nt: TGCGCCAGCAGCTTAAACACAGGGGGGATCTACGAGCAGTACTTC; cdr3_aa: CASSLNTGGIYEQYF
j_call: TRBJ1-1; d_call: TRBD1; v_call: TRBV7-9; clone_size: .; cdr3_nt: TGTGCCAGCAGCCCAGGGACAGACAACACTGAAGCTTTCTTT; cdr3_aa: CASSPGTDNTEAFF
j_call: TRBJ1-6; d_call: TRBD1; v_call: TRBV20-1; clone_size: many; cdr3_nt: TGCAGTGCTAGCAGACGAAGGACAGGGGGGTTCTCACCCCTCCACTTT; cdr3_aa: CSASRRRTGGFSPLHF
j_call: TRBJ1-4; d_call: TRBD1; v_call: TRBV7-9; clone_size: .; cdr3_nt: TGTGCCAGCAGCCACTGGACAGGGGGAACTAATGAAAAACTGTTTTTT; cdr3_aa: CASSHWTGGTNEKLFF